The source of this TCR beta chain is a study of blood T cells in healthy people across ages (dated by TCRdb to between 2014 and 2016). Regarding the complete study: In model experiments, template switching captured about one uniquely barcoded TCR beta cDNA molecule for every two T cells. Using deep sequencing normalized with unique cDNA molecular identifiers, the study measured how TCR beta repertoire diversity changes with age. Donors were grouped into four age groups: young (average approximately 15 years), middle-aged (around 39), aged (roughly 62) and long-lived (just over 80). To avoid experimental bias, donors of different ages were randomly spread across the sequencing lanes. The study analyzed two additional independent replicas of 1 million unique cDNA reads from the same blood draw for two donors, one aged 18 to 30 and one aged 80 or older.

Systemically healthy Caucasian individuals from Russia, some 36 in total and aged roughly 6 to 100 years, were included as donors. Around 9.8 milliliters of peripheral blood were collected from each donor into EDTA-treated Vacutainer tubes. Ficoll-Paque density-gradient centrifugation was used to isolate PBMCs, with at least 6.5 million per sample. Total RNA was extracted from PBMCs with Trizol reagent, with at least 6 micrograms obtained per sample. For every donor, flow cytometry on a PBMC aliquot measured the percentage of naive CD45RAhigh/CD27high T cells. This clonotype was counted a few times. Its recognized antigen is unknown. Nothing much larger sits one base from this clone, and base qualities are not available. The research as a whole found: The long-lived group showed more naive CD4+ T cells, fewer expanded clones and increased TCR diversity than the aged group, suggesting age selection. Estimates of total diversity from one million sequenced T cells were regarded as lower bounds and underestimates. Donor CMV infection status was unknown, potentially confounding age-related changes in expanded clonotypes. Observed TCR beta diversity per million T cells fell roughly linearly with age, and a significant reduction was already apparent by age approximately 41. A strong correlation was found between observed TCR beta diversity and the percentage of naive T cells measured by flow cytometry. Because profiling used bulk unsorted PBMCs, naive and antigen-experienced compartments could not be compared conclusively.

From cysteine to phenylalanine, the CDR3 is 15 amino acids long. The entry retains the CDR3 DNA only, 45 bases that are in frame from base 1. The junction shows trimming of 6 bases on V and 1 base on J, and the gene matches do not reach 10 bases of it. From the germline V gene, CDR1 is SQVTM and CDR2 is ANQGSEA. Receptor amplification or capture employed 5' RACE. The sequencer was an Illumina HiSeq 2500. A second PCR of roughly 6 to 11 cycles was run with a J-beta primer mix and a sample-barcoded 5' primer. A unique molecular identifier was introduced onto each TCR beta cDNA molecule by a template-switch 5' adaptor carrying 12 random nucleotides. Each sample yielded at least 3 million CDR3-containing paired-end reads. First-strand cDNA was synthesized from all RNA with the Mint cDNA synthesis kit, primed by a TRBC-specific oligonucleotide. Following uracil-DNA glycosylase treatment, a first 18-cycle PCR with universal primers M1SS and BC2_uni_R was performed on all cDNA. Concerning the study's data processing: Each sample was normalized by randomly selecting 1 million high-quality reads, each carrying a distinct molecular identifier. Instead of being binned into consensus sequences, reads that shared molecular identifiers were thrown out. MiTCR, set to a Q25 quality threshold and the strictest error-elimination algorithm, was used for CDR3 identification, clonotype clustering and error correction. A nonparametric unseen species model using Euler transformation provided a lower-bound estimate of total TCR beta diversity. Through fastp at Q25 and MiXCR, TCRdb rebuilt clones from the public reads, retaining in-frame beta chains. Rows merge per CDR3 protein into single entries with the most common DNA and genes. TCRdb, rather than the study authors, made the V and J calls. The sample profile shows 550,000 to 750,000 distinct CDR3 sequences; around 21% of them were found once. The ten largest clones add up to 3% to 4.5% of the sample.

The rearrangement joined TRBV29-1 to TRBJ2-5; the central 8 bases match TRBD1. The sample comprised blood. This TCR was recovered from a man aged 65-85 years in good health. The sequenced DNA: TGCAGCGTCGAAAGGACAGGGATGGCCCAAGAGACCCAGTACTTC. This is translated as CSVERTGMAQETQYF.